This T cell receptor (beta chain) originates from a study of T cells in Graves' hyperthyroidism and ophthalmopathy. The CDR3 covers 13 residues. With 6 bases removed from V and 4 bases from J, the gap between germline ends came to 12 bases. The germline V gene has CDR1 LNHDA and CDR2 SQIVND (reference sequence). Each patient was aged 18 to 65 and had newly diagnosed hyperthyroidism of under 2 months' duration. Ahead of any ophthalmopathy symptoms, the blood sample was obtained at the first diagnosis of hyperthyroidism. It was less than 13 ml of fresh peripheral blood that supplied the PBMCs. RNA transcripts gave rise to amplified TCR beta CDR3 regions. The HTBI primer set was used in a first-round RT-PCR of the TCR CDR3. From the multiplex PCR reads, TCRdb called clonotypes with MiXCR, one entry per CDR3 protein. There are about 260,000 distinct CDR3 sequences in the sample; less than 30% occur only once, and around 30% lies in the top ten.

This clonotype was detected ten times or more. The gene calls are TRBV19 and TRBJ2-5; D unresolved. The receptor's source is a man aged 35 to 55 with Graves' hyperthyroidism that later progressed to Graves' ophthalmopathy. Sequencing input: blood. CDR3 in amino acids: CASRYRTGETQYF. The CDR3 region has the DNA TGTGCCAGTAGATACCGGACGGGAGAGACCCAGTACTTC. The full variable domain, with the rest looked up from reference TRBV19 and TRBJ2-5, is DGGITQSPKYLFRKEGQNVTLSCEQNLNHDAMYWYRQDPGQGLRLIYYSQIVNDFQKGDIAEGYSVSREKKESFPLTVTSAQKNPTAFYLCASRYRTGETQYFGPGTRLLVL.